The entry below describes one T cell receptor (beta chain). The junction had 5 bases not matched to a gene; V was cut back by 4 bases and J by 6 bases. The length of the CDR3 is 14 residues. CDR1 and CDR2 from the germline V gene are SGHRS and YFSETQ. Produced via immunoSEQ multiplex PCR; TCRdb's table is partial and in-frame only. The sample lists about 170,000 clones; about nine tenths were seen once. The sample is drawn from a study of T cell responses to AZD1222 COVID-19 vaccine. The receptor comes from an adult in good health. Sequenced here: peripheral blood, sampled on day 0 of AZD1222 vaccination. The J gene is TRBJ2-3, the V gene TRBV5-1; 10 bases are a match to TRBD1. Here the CDR3 reads CASSTGTGDDTQYF. CDR3 DNA sequence: TGCGCCAGCAGCACCGGGACAGGGGACGATACGCAGTATTTT.